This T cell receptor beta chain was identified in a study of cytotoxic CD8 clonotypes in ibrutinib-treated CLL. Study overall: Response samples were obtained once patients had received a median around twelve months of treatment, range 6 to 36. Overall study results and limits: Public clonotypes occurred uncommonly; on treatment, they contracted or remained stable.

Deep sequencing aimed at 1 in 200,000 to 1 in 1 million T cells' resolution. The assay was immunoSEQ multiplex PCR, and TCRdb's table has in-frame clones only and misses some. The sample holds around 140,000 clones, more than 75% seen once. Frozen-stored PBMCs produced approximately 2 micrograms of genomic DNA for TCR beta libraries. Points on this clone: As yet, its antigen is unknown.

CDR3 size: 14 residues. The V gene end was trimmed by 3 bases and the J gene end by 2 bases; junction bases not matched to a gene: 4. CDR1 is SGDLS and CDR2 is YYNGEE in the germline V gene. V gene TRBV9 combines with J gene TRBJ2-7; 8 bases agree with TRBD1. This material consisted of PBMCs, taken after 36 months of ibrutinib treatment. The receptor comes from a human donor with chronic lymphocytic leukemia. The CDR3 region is CASSEGQETYEQYF. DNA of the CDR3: TGTGCCAGCAGCGAGGGACAGGAGACCTACGAGCAGTACTTC.